Described below is a single TCR beta chain sequence and its context. With 5 bases removed from V and 4 bases from J, the gap between germline ends came to 14 bases. CDR3 length equals 14 residues. Germline V CDR1 and CDR2: SEHNR, FQNEAQ (reference sequence). TCRdb reanalysed the RT-PCR reads using MiXCR and keeps one entry per CDR3 protein. The table has around 6,700 distinct CDR3 sequences, roughly 13% seen once. The data were taken from a study of patients and donors after allogeneic stem cell transplantation. The clonotype was recovered from a human donor who was either an allogeneic HSCT recipient or a stem cell or donor lymphocyte infusion donor (not recorded which). It is not recorded whose cells these are; they may come from a transplant donor. Input material: blood, either unsorted or a sorted T cell fraction (not recorded which). This chain connects TRBV7-9 to TRBJ2-5, with D perhaps TRBD1 (6 bases). This CDR3 is CASSTRGRVETQYF. CDR3 DNA sequence: TGTGCCAGCAGCACCAGGGGCAGGGTAGAGACCCAGTACTTC.